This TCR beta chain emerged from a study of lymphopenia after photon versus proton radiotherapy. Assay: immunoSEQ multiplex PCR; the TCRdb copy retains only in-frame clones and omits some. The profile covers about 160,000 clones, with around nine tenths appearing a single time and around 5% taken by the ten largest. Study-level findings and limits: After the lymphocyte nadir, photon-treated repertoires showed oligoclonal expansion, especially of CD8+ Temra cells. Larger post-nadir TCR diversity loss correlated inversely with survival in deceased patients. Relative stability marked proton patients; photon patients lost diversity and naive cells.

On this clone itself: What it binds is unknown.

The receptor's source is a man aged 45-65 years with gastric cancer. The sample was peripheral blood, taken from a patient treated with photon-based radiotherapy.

Here the CDR3 reads CATSRGLNSNQPQHF. The CDR3 nucleotides are TGTGCCACCAGCAGAGGGCTGAATAGCAATCAGCCCCAGCATTTT. The rearrangement links TRBV15 to TRBJ1-5; no clear D. Germline V gene data show CDR1 as LNHNV and CDR2 as YYDKDF (reference sequence). The CDR3 spans 15 residues. Between the trimmed V and J ends, which lost 1 base and 0 bases, there was a span of 7 bases. Looking up the rest from reference TRBV15 and TRBJ1-5 gives the full variable domain: DAMVIQNPRYQVTQFGKPVTLSCSQTLNHNVMYWYQQKSSQAPKLLFHYYDKDFNNEADTPDNFQSRRPNTSFCFLDIRSPGLGDTAMYLCATSRGLNSNQPQHFGDGTRLSIL.